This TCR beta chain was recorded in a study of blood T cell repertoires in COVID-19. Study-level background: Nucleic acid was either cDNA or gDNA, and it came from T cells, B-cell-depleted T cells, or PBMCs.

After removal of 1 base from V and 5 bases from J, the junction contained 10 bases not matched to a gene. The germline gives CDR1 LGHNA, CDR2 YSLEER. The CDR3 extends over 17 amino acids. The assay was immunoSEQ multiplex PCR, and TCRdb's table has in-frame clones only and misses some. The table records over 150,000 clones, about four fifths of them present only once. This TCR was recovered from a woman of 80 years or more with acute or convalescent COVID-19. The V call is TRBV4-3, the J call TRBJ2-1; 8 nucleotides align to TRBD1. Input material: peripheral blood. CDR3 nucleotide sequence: TGCGCCAGCAGCCAAGGGCCTAGGGCAGGGGGCCACAATGAGCAGTTCTTC. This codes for CASSQGPRAGGHNEQFF.